Given below is one T cell receptor (beta chain) in context. Its matching antigen is unknown. Profiling relied on immunoSEQ multiplex PCR, and the TCRdb table lists in-frame clones only, not all of them. The repertoire has tens of thousands of clones, 90% to 95% of them found once; the top ten carry 2%. The record originates from a study of graft-versus-host responses after intestinal transplantation. V was clipped by 2 bases and J by 7 bases; unmatched bases: 10. Germline CDR1 MRHNA, CDR2 SNTAGT. The CDR3 has 16 amino acids. The V gene is TRBV6-4, the J gene TRBJ2-7; TRBD2 matches at 11 bases. The sequenced sample was unstimulated CD8+ T cells sorted from spleen or lymph node cells, obtained before intestinal transplant. The clonotype was recovered from a human donor who received an intestinal transplant. The CDR3 sequence is CASSDLGSGGDWEQYF. The CDR3 DNA follows: TGTGCCAGCAGTGACCTTGGTAGCGGGGGGGATTGGGAGCAGTACTTC.